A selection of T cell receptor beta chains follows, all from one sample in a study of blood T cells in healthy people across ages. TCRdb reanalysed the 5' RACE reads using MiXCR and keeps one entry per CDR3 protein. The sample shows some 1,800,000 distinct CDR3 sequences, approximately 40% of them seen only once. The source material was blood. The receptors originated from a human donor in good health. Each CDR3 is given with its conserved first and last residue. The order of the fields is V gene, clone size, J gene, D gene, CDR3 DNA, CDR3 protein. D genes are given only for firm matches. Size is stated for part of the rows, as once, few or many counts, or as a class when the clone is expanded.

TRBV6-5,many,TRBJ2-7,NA,TGTGCCAGCAGTTACTCACTCGGGACATTCTACGAGCAGTACTTC,CASSYSLGTFYEQYF
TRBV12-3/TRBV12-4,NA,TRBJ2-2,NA,TGTGCCAGCAGTTTCGGGCCCTATCCAGGGGCGAACACCGGGGAGCTGTTTTTT,CASSFGPYPGANTGELFF
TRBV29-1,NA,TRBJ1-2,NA,TGCAGCGTTGAAGATCTAGGTAGCCCCTCTAACTATGGCTACACCTTC,CSVEDLGSPSNYGYTF
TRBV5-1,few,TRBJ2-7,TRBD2,TGCGCCAGCAGCGTTCTTAGCGGGGGGACTACCTACGAGCAGTACTTC,CASSVLSGGTTYEQYF
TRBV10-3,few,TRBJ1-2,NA,TGTGCCATCAGTGGAGACAATCAGGGCTACACCTTC,CAISGDNQGYTF
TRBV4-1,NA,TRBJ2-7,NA,TGCGCCAGCAGCCAAGAGTTCCAGGGGTACGGGCAGTACTTC,CASSQEFQGYGQYF
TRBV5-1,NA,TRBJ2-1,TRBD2,TGCGCCAGCAGCTGGGGACTAGCGGGGGCCGCCTACAATGAGCAGTTCTTC,CASSWGLAGAAYNEQFF
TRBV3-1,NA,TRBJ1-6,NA,TGTGCCAGCAGGTCAACAGGGTTTGGATCACCCCTCCACTTT,CASRSTGFGSPLHF
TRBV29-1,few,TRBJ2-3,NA,TGCAGCGCCGCCGGGGGTGCGATAGATACGCAGTATTTT,CSAAGGAIDTQYF
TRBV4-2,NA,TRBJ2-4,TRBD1,TGTGCCAGCAGCCCTCAGGGGGCCAAAAACGTTCAGTACTTC,CASSPQGAKNVQYF
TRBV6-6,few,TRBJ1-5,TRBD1,TGTGCCACCATGGACAGGAAGGGTAATAGTCCCCAGCATTTT,CATMDRKGNSPQHF
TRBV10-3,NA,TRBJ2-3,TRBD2,TGTGCCATCACCCCGGGAAGCGGGGGCACAGATACGCAGTATTTT,CAITPGSGGTDTQYF
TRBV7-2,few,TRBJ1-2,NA,TGTGCCAGCAGCTCCCCGGGACACGGGAAAGCTAACTATGGCTACACCTTC,CASSSPGHGKANYGYTF
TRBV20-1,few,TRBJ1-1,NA,TGCAGTGCTAGATATTGGACAGCGAACACTGAAGCTTTCTTT,CSARYWTANTEAFF
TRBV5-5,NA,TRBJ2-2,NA,TGTGCCCGCAGCGAGGGAGATTTTTCCGGGGAGCTGTTTTTT,CARSEGDFSGELFF
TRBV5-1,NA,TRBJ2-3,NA,TGCGCCAGCAGCTTTGTAGGGAGTTGGGATACGCAGTATTTT,CASSFVGSWDTQYF
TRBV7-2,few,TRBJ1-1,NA,TGTGCCAGCAGCTTGATCCCTATGAACACTGAAGCTTTCTTT,CASSLIPMNTEAFF
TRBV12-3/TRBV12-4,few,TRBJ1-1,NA,TGTGCCGGCAGTTTGGGGGATGGGGCCACTGAAGCTTTCTTT,CAGSLGDGATEAFF
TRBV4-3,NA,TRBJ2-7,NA,TGCGCCAGCAGCCAAGAGGACAGCCGAGCCTACGAGCAGTACTTC,CASSQEDSRAYEQYF
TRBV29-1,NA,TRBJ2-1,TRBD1,TGCAGCGTTTATGGTTACCGGGACAGGTATAATGAGCAGTTCTTC,CSVYGYRDRYNEQFF
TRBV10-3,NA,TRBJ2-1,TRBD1,TGTGCCATCAGTGAGGTGGGTTTCGGACAGGGGCGCGATGAGCAGTTCTTC,CAISEVGFGQGRDEQFF
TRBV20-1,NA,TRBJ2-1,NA,TGCAGTGCTAGTGTGTTAGGGGGAACAGGGTTCTTC,CSASVLGGTGFF
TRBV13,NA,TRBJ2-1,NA,TGTGCCAGCGGGGCAGCGACAGCCTCGAATGAGCAGTTCTTC,CASGAATASNEQFF
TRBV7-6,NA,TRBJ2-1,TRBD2,TGTGCCAGCAGTCCTGATGCGGCGGGGGGGATGTCAGAGAAGCAGTTCTTC,CASSPDAAGGMSEKQFF
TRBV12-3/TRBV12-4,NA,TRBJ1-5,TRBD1,TGTGCCAGCAGATTCACAGGGGCTTCGAATCAGCCCCAGCATTTT,CASRFTGASNQPQHF
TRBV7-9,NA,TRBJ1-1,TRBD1,TGTGCCAGCAGCTCATCGACAGGGATCACTGAAGCTTTCTTT,CASSSSTGITEAFF
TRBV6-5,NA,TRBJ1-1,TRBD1,TGTGCCAGCAGATTCCGGGACAGGAACACTGAAGCTTTCTTT,CASRFRDRNTEAFF
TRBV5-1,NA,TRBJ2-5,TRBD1,TGCGCCAGCAGCATCGGGACAGCCCAAGAGGCCCAGTACTTC,CASSIGTAQEAQYF
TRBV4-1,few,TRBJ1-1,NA,TGCGCCAGCAGCCAAGAGGACACTGAAGCTTTCTTT,CASSQEDTEAFF
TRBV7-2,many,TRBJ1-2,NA,TGTGCCAGCAGTTTAGGCCCGGGCGATGGCTACACCTTC,CASSLGPGDGYTF
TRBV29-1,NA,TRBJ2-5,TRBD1,TGCAGCGTCTCACTACAGGGGGCTCGTGAGACCCAGTACTTC,CSVSLQGARETQYF
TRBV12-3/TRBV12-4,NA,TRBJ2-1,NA,TGTGCCAGCAGTAAAGCGGTGGGGTGGGATGAGCAGTTCTTC,CASSKAVGWDEQFF
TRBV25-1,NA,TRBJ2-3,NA,TGTGCCAGCAGTGAATATTTCGTAGAGGGGGGTGAGGGAGGAGGTGTGCAGTATTTT,CASSEYFVEGGEGGGVQYF
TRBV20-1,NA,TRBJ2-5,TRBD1,TGCAGTGCTAGTGACTTTAACAGGGGGAAGGAGACCCAGTACTTC,CSASDFNRGKETQYF
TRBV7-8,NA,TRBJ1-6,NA,TGTGCCAGCAGCATGGCTGGGAAAGTCCTCCACTTT,CASSMAGKVLHF
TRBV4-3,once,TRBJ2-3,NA,TGCGCCAGCAGTATGCGCATCCATAGCACAGATACGCAGTATTTT,CASSMRIHSTDTQYF
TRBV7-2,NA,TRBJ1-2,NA,TGTGCCAGCAGCTTACATGGGCAGCCAATTTATGGCTACACCTTC,CASSLHGQPIYGYTF
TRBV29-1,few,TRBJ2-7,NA,TGCAGCGTTGGGACTATGACCTCCGGCGAGCAGTACTTC,CSVGTMTSGEQYF
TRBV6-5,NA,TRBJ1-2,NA,TGTGCCAGCAGTTACTTGAGGGGCTATGGCTACACCTTC,CASSYLRGYGYTF
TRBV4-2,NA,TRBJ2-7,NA,TGTGCCAGCAGCCTCTCGGAGGGGTCGCCCTCCTACGAGCAGTACTTC,CASSLSEGSPSYEQYF
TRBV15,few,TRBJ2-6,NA,TGTGCCACCACCTACCCAGGGGCCAACGTCCTGACTTTC,CATTYPGANVLTF
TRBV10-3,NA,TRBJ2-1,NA,TGTGCCATCAGTGACCCGAGGGGCGGGGAATACAATGAGCAGTTCTTC,CAISDPRGGEYNEQFF
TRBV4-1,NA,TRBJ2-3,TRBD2,TGCGCCAGCGGGACTAGCGTAGATACGCAGTATTTT,CASGTSVDTQYF
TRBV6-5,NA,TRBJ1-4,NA,TGTGCCAGCAGTTACGGGCCCGAAGCAACTAATGAAAAACTGTTTTTT,CASSYGPEATNEKLFF
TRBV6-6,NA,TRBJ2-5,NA,TGTGCCAGCAGTTACGGTCCCTCTTTTGAGACCCGGTACTTC,CASSYGPSFETRYF
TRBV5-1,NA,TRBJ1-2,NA,TGCGCCAGCAGCCCCGGCGGGGGGACGGGTGGCTACACCTTC,CASSPGGGTGGYTF
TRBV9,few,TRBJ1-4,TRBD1,TGTGCCAGCAGCGTAGGCGGGACAGCGGATGAAAAACTGTTTTTT,CASSVGGTADEKLFF
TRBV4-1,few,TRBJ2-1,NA,TGCGCCAGTAGGGATATACAGGGGAGGAATGAGCAGTTCTTC,CASRDIQGRNEQFF
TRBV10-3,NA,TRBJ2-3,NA,TGTGCCATCAGTGTGGAGGGGGGGCAAACAGATACGCAGTATTTT,CAISVEGGQTDTQYF
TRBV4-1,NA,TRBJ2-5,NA,TGCGCCAGCGGCCCCCCGGGAACCGCGGAGACCCAGTACTTC,CASGPPGTAETQYF
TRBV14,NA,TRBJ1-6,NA,TGTGCCAGCAGCCAGGGAAGGGAGTGGTCACCCCTCCACTTT,CASSQGREWSPLHF
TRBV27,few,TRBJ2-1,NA,TGTGCCAGCAGTCGAACAGGGGTAACGGGGGATGAGCAGTTCTTC,CASSRTGVTGDEQFF
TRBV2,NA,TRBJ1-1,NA,TGTGCCAGGGGCCGGGACGGAGATCTTCTGAACACTGAAGCTTTCTTT,CARGRDGDLLNTEAFF
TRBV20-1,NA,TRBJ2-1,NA,TGCAGTGCTAGGGGGCTAGCCTTCAATGAGCAGTTCTTC,CSARGLAFNEQFF
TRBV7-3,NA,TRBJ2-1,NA,TGTGCCAGCAGCCTGTACAGGAGTGAGCAGTTCTTC,CASSLYRSEQFF
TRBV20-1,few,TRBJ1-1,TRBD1,TGCAGTGCCCCACCCCAGGGGGCCCTCGATGAAGCTTTCTTT,CSAPPQGALDEAFF
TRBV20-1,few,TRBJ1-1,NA,TGCAGTGCTACCCGCGGGCAGGGCTACACTGAAGCTTTCTTT,CSATRGQGYTEAFF
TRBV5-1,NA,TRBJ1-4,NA,TGCGCCAGCAGCCCGGAGGGTAGCGAAAAACTGTTTTTT,CASSPEGSEKLFF
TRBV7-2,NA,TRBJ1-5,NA,TGTGCCAGCAGCTTAAGGGTCAGTGACGATCAGCCCCAGCATTTT,CASSLRVSDDQPQHF
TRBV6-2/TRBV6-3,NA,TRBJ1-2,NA,TGTGCCAGCAGAGCATCCGGGGATAACTATGGCTACACCTTC,CASRASGDNYGYTF